The present T cell receptor (beta chain) was sequenced within a study of vaccination and CD4 T cells after COVID-19 (dated by TCRdb to between 2021 and 2024). In terms of the full investigation: Every convalescent patient had a positive nasal swab PCR test for SARS-CoV-2, with mild disease in about nine patients and severe disease in one. In the convalescent cohort there were six males and four females, among whom were two Hispanic individuals, seven Caucasians, two Asians and one multiracial person. Participants got two doses of the Pfizer-BioNTech BNT162b2 vaccine (n=8) or two doses of the Moderna mRNA-1273 vaccine (n=2). Post-COVID blood samples from convalescent patients were collected a median of approximately 100 days after diagnosis, with a range of roughly 35 to 170 days. The time from the second vaccine dose to post-vaccine blood sampling had a median of approximately 72 days and ranged from about 12 to 241 days. Overlapping spike peptide pools from SARS-CoV-2 and from the common cold coronaviruses HCoV-NL63, HCoV-OC43 and HCoV-229E were used as culture stimuli. Control cultures received a CEFX viral epitope pool as the positive control, an HIV-1 Nef peptide pool as the negative control, or no peptide. In fewer than 12 COVID-19 convalescent patients and a handful of infection-naive healthy vaccine recipients, researchers compared the spike-specific CD4+ TCR repertoire from before mRNA vaccination with the repertoire from after.

Here is what the overall study found, with its caveats: Only a relatively small number of convalescent patients were included in the study, and early timepoints following natural infection were not analyzed. Among the post-vaccine SARS-CoV-2-reactive clones in convalescent patients, a median roughly 85% showed up only after vaccination, which suggests vaccine-specific priming. The median count of SARS-CoV-2-reactive clonotypes went up from 21 after infection to some 38 after vaccination, although the change was not significant. Nearly all vaccine-specific clones in convalescent patients (304 of 307) were mono-reactive for SARS-CoV-2 spike rather than cross-reactive with common cold coronaviruses.

The sample's treatment or condition, from its label and the paper: roughly 11-day PBMC culture with coronavirus spike peptide pools or control peptides (ViraFEST assay). The study used the ViraFEST assay, which expanded antigen-specific T cells with peptide pools and then identified expanded clonotypes by TCR sequencing. Positive SARS-CoV-2 PCR tests in the convalescent patients dated from March to December 2020, before Alpha, Beta and Delta variants emerged in the United States. Each well held some 2 million PBMCs cultured with roughly 10 ug/ml peptide pools in IMDM containing approximately 5% human AB serum and around 10 IU/ml IL-2. Half of the culture medium was replaced with fresh IL-2-containing medium on days 3 and 7. Once the cells had been in culture for around 10 days, the EasySep CD4+ T cell isolation kit was used to isolate CD4+ T cells by negative selection. Ficoll-Paque Plus gradient centrifugation was used to isolate PBMCs from whole blood, and the isolated PBMCs were then either used fresh or cryopreserved at -140C. Triplicate wells were generally used for each culture condition.

From a lookup of the germline V gene, CDR1 and CDR2 are MGHRA and YSYEKL. The cysteine opens and the phenylalanine closes a CDR3 of 18 amino acids. The sequence is cut down to CDR3 DNA, 54 bases in frame from base 1. For this chain, trimming is 0 bases at the V end and 0 bases at the J end, and the number of junction bases without a gene match is 6. In regard to this clonotype: Its antigen remains undetermined. No base-level quality is on record; no much larger clone is a single base apart.

The library was built by means of PCR. DNA from cultured CD4+ T cells underwent TCR sequencing with the Oncomine TCR Beta short-read assay at the Johns Hopkins FTIC core. Genomic DNA was extracted from the cultured CD4+ T cells with the QIAamp micro DNA kit. The Oncomine TCR Beta libraries from cultured CD4+ T cells were pooled using unique dual indexes and then sequenced on an Illumina iSeq 100. As for the original processing: Non-productive sequences were filtered out, and CDR3s that did not start with C, did not end with F or W, or were shorter than 7 amino acids were discarded. Antigen-specific clonotypes were identified with the MANAFEST web application by comparing peptide-stimulated wells with reference and other culture wells. Positive clones required FDR below 0.05, an odds ratio above 5, and productive frequency above 0.1% in at least two of three replicate wells. A clonotype counted as cross-reactive if it showed significant expansion both in the SARS-CoV-2 spike wells and in at least one common cold coronavirus spike condition. Using R version 3.6.1, CDR3 homology was evaluated through Levenshtein distances (stringdist) along with unrooted phylogenetic trees (ape). TCRdb reanalyzed the raw reads on its own, using fastp at Q25 for trimming and MiXCR for clone calling, and kept in-frame beta chains. A single entry per CDR3 protein holds the most common genes and DNA from its merged rows. Here the V and J calls rest on TCRdb's processing, not on the authors' analysis. Present in this sample are approximately 17,000 distinct CDR3 sequences, about 54% of which were seen just once. Around 15% of the sample belongs to the ten largest clones.

Sequencing was performed on CD4+ T cells from blood, cultured in vitro. The clonotype comes from a human donor who had recovered from COVID-19. Here the chain combines TRBV4-1 and TRBJ1-1; TRBD1 fits 11 bases in the junction. The DNA is TGCGCCAGCAGCCAAGAGGGCCGGACAGGGGGCATGAACACTGAAGCTTTCTTT. It encodes CASSQEGRTGGMNTEAFF.